This passage covers 14 T cell receptor beta chains from one sample sequenced in a study of blood T cell repertoires in COVID-19. Method: immunoSEQ multiplex PCR; TCRdb's copy keeps in-frame clones and lacks some. The data show more than 85,000 clones, around four fifths seen once. Sequencing was performed on peripheral blood. The receptors come from a man in his fifties or sixties with active or convalescent COVID-19.

The genes are TRBV7-9 and TRBJ2-1, with a possible D match to TRBD2 (5 bases). This CDR3 contains 15 residues. V shed 6 bases and J shed 0 bases, with 12 bases lying between them. Germline values: CDR1 SEHNR, CDR2 FQNEAQ (reference sequence). The CDR3 sequence is CASSRSGSSYNEQFF. CDR3 bases: TGTGCCAGCAGTCGGAGCGGTAGCTCCTACAATGAGCAGTTCTTC.

This chain links TRBV5-1 with TRBJ2-7, with D tentatively TRBD1 (7 bases). The CDR3 consists of 14 residues. Trimming removed 4 bases at V and 6 bases at J, with 17 bases between. The germline V gene has CDR1 SGHRS and CDR2 YFSETQ. CDR3 region: CASSRGMGTAEQYF. In DNA, the CDR3 is TGCGCCAGCAGCCGCGGGATGGGGACAGCCGAGCAGTACTTC. Full variable domain (remainder filled in from reference TRBV5-1 and TRBJ2-7): KAGVTQTPRYLIKTRGQQVTLSCSPISGHRSVSWYQQTPGQGLQFLFEYFSETQRNKGNFPGRFSGRQFSNSRSEMNVSTLELGDSALYLCASSRGMGTAEQYFGPGTRLTVT.

The chain has TRBV3-1 (or the pseudogene TRBV3-2) and TRBJ2-1; weak D call: TRBD2 (6 bases). The germline CDR1 and CDR2 sequences are LGHDT and YNNKEL (reference sequence). The length of the CDR3 is 16 residues. V was trimmed by 2 bases and J by 7 bases, leaving 18 bases between them. For the CDR3, the DNA is TGTGCCAGCAGCCAATTCCCGGGGGTATTTGGGAATGAGCAGTTCTTC. As protein: CASSQFPGVFGNEQFF.

The chain employs TRBV29-1 and TRBJ1-2; D gene unclear. The germline V gene encodes CDR1 SQVTM and CDR2 ANQGSEA. V was shortened by 3 bases and J by 4 bases, with 9 bases between the two germline ends. The CDR3 contains 12 residues. The CDR3 coding sequence is TGCAGCGTTGAGAGGCAGTCCTATGGCTACACCTTC. Its translation: CSVERQSYGYTF.

The chain combines TRBV3-1 (or the pseudogene TRBV3-2) with TRBJ2-3; 16 positions match TRBD2. The germline V gene has CDR1 LGHDT and CDR2 YNNKEL (reference sequence). Losses at the gene ends were 5 bases for V and 6 bases for J; bases not matched to a gene: 11. The CDR3 loop spans 18 amino acids. This CDR3 is CASSVLSGLAGGLDTQYF. Written as DNA, the CDR3 is TGTGCCAGCAGCGTATTATCGGGACTAGCGGGAGGGCTCGATACGCAGTATTTT.

The V call is TRBV9, the J call TRBJ2-1, with 8 bases that match TRBD2. The CDR3 contains 16 residues. Germline trimming cut 4 bases from V and 1 base from J; bases unmatched to any gene: 7. Germline V gene sequence: CDR1 SGDLS, CDR2 YYNGEE. CDR3 sequence reads: CASSIGLAGSYNEQFF. CDR3 nucleotides: TGTGCCAGCAGCATCGGACTAGCCGGGTCCTACAATGAGCAGTTCTTC.

The chain combines TRBV7-2 with TRBJ1-2; the D is unclear. The V gene lost 5 bases and the J gene lost 4 bases, with 11 bases spanning the gap. The CDR3 loop spans 13 amino acids. The germline CDR1 and CDR2 sequences are SGHTA and FQGNSA. The CDR3 loop reads CASSNPPSYGYTF. The CDR3 nucleotides are TGTGCCAGCAGCAATCCCCCGAGCTATGGCTACACCTTC.

The J gene is TRBJ2-3, the V gene TRBV6-1; 7 bases are shared with TRBD2. CDR1 and CDR2 (germline): MNHNS, SASEGT. This CDR3 spans 22 amino acids. The junction had 28 bases not matched to a gene; V was cut back by 0 bases and J by 7 bases. The CDR3 nucleotides are TGTGCCAGCAGTGAAGCGTTAGTTGGGGTTGGAGAGACTAGCCCCCATTGGTATACGCAGTATTTT. As protein: CASSEALVGVGETSPHWYTQYF.

V gene TRBV29-1 combines with J gene TRBJ2-1; 8 nucleotides agree with TRBD2. Germline V gene data show CDR1 as SQVTM and CDR2 as ANQGSEA. The J segment lost 4 bases and the V segment lost 4 bases, leaving 9 bases of the junction unmatched. The CDR3 spans 15 residues. The CDR3 reads CSVGSGRRVYNEQFF. Here the CDR3 DNA reads TGCAGCGTTGGGAGCGGGAGACGGGTTTACAATGAGCAGTTCTTC.

This sequence joins TRBV11-2 and TRBJ2-1; perhaps TRBD1 as D (6 bases). Germline V gene sequence: CDR1 SGHAT, CDR2 FQNNGV. V was trimmed by 5 bases and J by 9 bases, leaving 14 bases between them. This CDR3 is 13 amino acids long. In DNA, the CDR3 is TGTGCCAGCAGCGGTCAGGGGAGTAGTGAGCAGTTCTTC. As protein: CASSGQGSSEQFF.

The genes are TRBV30 and TRBJ1-1; possibly TRBD1 for D (6 bases). From germline, CDR1 is GTSNPN and CDR2 SVGIG (reference sequence). V dropped 3 bases and J dropped 4 bases, with 15 bases sitting between them. This CDR3 is 14 amino acids long. The CDR3 DNA reads TGTGCCTGGAGCTCAACAGGGAAGGTCACTGAAGCTTTCTTT. It encodes CAWSSTGKVTEAFF.

This sequence joins TRBV5-4 and TRBJ1-1, with TRBD1 as a possible D gene (6 bases). The V end lost 3 bases, the J end lost 1 base, and 10 bases lay between the germline ends. The CDR3 has 14 amino acids. Per germline, CDR1 SGHNT and CDR2 YYREEE (reference sequence). DNA of the CDR3: TGTGCCAGCAGCTCCCGGGACAAGAACACTGAAGCTTTCTTT. Translation: CASSSRDKNTEAFF.

The chain links TRBV7-9 to TRBJ2-1, with 8 bases fitting TRBD2. Germline V gene sequence: CDR1 SEHNR, CDR2 FQNEAQ (reference sequence). V trimming: 5 bases; J trimming: 4 bases; junction bases outside the gene matches: 10. The CDR3 consists of 16 residues. CDR3 in amino acids: CASSPRGGGGYNEQFF. CDR3 DNA: TGTGCCAGCAGCCCCCGGGGGGGCGGAGGGTACAATGAGCAGTTCTTC.

This chain links TRBV10-3 with TRBJ1-5; D is uncertain. Germline CDR1 and CDR2: ENHRY and SYGVKD. The CDR3 has 14 residues. Between the trimmed V and J ends, which lost 1 base and 6 bases, there was a span of 10 bases. CDR3 in DNA: TGTGCCATCAGTGAGTTGGAGTTCGGTCAGCCCCAGCATTTT. It yields the protein CAISELEFGQPQHF.